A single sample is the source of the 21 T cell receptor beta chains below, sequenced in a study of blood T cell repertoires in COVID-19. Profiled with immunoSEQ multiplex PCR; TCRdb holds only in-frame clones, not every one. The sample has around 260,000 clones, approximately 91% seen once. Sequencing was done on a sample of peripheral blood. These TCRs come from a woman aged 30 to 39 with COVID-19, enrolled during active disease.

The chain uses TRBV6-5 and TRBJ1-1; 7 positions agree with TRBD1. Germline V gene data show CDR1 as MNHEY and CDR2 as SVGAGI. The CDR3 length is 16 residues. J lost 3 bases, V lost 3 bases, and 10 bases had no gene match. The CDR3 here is CASSYSPRTGYTEAFF. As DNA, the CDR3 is TGTGCCAGCAGTTATTCGCCAAGGACAGGCTACACTGAAGCTTTCTTT.

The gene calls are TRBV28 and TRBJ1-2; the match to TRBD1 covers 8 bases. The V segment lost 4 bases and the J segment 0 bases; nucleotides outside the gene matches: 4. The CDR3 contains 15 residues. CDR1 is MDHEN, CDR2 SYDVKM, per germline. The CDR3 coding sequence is TGTGCCAGCAGTTACCGGGACAGGCCTAACTATGGCTACACCTTC. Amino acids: CASSYRDRPNYGYTF.

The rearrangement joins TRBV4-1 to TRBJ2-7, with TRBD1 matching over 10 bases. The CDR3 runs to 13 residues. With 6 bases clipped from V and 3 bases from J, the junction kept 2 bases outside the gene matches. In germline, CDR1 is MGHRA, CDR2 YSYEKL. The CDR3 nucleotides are TGCGCCAGCAGGGGACAGGGGAACTACGAGCAGTACTTC. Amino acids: CASRGQGNYEQYF.

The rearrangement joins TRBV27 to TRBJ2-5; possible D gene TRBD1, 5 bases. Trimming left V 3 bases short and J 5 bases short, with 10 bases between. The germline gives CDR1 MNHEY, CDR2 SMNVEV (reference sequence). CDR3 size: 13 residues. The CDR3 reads CASSFWGAETQYF. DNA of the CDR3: TGTGCCAGCAGTTTTTGGGGCGCGGAGACCCAGTACTTC.

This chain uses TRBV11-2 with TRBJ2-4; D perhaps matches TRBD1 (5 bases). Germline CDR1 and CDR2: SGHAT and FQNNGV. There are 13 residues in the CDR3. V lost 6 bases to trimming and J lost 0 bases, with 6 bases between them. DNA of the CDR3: TGTGCCAGCAGGGGGCTAGCCAAAAACATTCAGTACTTC. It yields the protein CASRGLAKNIQYF.

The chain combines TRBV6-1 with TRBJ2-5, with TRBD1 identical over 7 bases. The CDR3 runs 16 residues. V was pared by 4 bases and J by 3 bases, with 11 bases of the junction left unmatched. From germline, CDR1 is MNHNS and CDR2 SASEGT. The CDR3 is CASSGDRRGRKETQYF. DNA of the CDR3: TGTGCCAGCAGTGGGGACAGACGGGGTAGAAAAGAGACCCAGTACTTC.

The chain's CDR3 is CASLPETGFIEKLFF. The CDR3 coding sequence is TGTGCCAGCTTACCCGAGACAGGGTTTATTGAAAAACTGTTTTTT. The rearrangement joins TRBV28 to TRBJ1-4, with TRBD1 identical over 7 bases. Trimming at V came to 8 bases and at J to 7 bases, leaving 13 bases not matched to a gene. Per the germline V gene, CDR1 is MDHEN and CDR2 is SYDVKM. The CDR3 length is 15 residues.

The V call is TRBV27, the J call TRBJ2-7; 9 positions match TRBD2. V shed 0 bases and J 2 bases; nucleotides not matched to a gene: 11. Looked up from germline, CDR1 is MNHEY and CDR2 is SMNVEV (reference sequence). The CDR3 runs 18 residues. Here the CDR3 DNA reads TGTGCCAGCAGTTTATCGCCGACGACTAGCGGAGGAACCTACGAGCAGTACTTC. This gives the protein CASSLSPTTSGGTYEQYF.

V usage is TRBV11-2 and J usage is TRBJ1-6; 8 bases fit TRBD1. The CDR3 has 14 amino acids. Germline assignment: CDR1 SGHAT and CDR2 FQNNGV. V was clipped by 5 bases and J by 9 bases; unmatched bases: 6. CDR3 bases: TGTGCCAGCAGCCCCGGACAGGGAGGTTCACCCCTCCACTTT. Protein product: CASSPGQGGSPLHF.

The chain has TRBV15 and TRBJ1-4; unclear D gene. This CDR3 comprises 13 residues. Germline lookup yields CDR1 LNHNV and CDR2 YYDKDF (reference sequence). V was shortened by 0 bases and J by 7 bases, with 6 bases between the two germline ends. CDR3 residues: CATSRDQAEKLFF. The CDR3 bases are TGTGCCACCAGCAGAGACCAAGCTGAAAAACTGTTTTTT.

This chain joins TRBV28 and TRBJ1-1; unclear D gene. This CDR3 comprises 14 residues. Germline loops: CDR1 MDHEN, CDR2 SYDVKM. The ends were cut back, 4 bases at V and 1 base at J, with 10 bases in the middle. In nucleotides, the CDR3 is TGTGCCAGCAGTTCCAGGTATACGAACACTGAAGCTTTCTTT. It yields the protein CASSSRYTNTEAFF.

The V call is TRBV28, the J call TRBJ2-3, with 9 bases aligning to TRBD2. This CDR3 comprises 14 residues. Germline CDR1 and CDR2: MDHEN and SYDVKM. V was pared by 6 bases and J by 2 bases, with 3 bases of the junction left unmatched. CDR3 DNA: TGTGCCAGCAGGTTAGCGGGGGACACAGATACGCAGTATTTT. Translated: CASRLAGDTDTQYF.

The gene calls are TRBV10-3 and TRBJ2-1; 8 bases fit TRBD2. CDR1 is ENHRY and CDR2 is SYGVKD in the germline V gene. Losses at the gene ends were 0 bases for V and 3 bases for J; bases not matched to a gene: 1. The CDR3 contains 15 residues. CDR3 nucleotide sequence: TGTGCCATCAGTGAGTCAGCGGGAGACTACAATGAGCAGTTCTTC. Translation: CAISESAGDYNEQFF.

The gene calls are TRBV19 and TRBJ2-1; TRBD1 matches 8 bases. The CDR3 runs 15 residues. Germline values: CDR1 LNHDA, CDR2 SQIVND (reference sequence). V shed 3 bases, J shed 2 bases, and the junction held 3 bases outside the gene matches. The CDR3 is CASSIGQGTYNEQFF. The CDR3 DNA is TGTGCCAGTAGTATCGGACAGGGAACCTACAATGAGCAGTTCTTC.

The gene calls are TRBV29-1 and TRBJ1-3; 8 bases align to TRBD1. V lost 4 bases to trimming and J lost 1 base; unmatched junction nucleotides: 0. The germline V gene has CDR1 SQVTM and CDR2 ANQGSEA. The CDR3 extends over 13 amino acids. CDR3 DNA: TGCAGCGTTGGGACAGGGTCTGGAAACACCATATATTTT. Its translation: CSVGTGSGNTIYF. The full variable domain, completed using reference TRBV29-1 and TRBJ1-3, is SAVISQKPSRDICQRGTSLTIQCQVDSQVTMMFWYRQQPGQSLTLIATANQGSEATYESGFVIDKFPISRPNLTFSTLTVSNMSPEDSSIYLCSVGTGSGNTIYFGEGSWLTVV.

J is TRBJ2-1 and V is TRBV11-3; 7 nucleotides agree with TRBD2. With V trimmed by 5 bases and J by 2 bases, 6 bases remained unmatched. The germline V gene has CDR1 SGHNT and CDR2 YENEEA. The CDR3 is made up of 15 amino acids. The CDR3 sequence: CASSPRLAPYNEQFF. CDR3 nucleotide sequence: TGTGCCAGCAGCCCCAGACTAGCTCCCTACAATGAGCAGTTCTTC.

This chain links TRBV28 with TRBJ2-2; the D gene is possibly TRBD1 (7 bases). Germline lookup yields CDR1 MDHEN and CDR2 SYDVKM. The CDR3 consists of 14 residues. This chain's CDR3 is CAGGRGRGPGELFF. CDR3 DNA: TGTGCGGGGGGAAGGGGGCGCGGGCCCGGGGAGCTGTTTTTT.

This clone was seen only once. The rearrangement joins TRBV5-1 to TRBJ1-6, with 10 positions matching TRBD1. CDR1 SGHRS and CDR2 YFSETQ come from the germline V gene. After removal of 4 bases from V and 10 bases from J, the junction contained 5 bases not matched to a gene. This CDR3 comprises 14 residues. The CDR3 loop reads CASSPTGGNSPLHF. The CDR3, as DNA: TGCGCCAGCAGCCCGACAGGGGGCAACTCACCCCTCCACTTT.

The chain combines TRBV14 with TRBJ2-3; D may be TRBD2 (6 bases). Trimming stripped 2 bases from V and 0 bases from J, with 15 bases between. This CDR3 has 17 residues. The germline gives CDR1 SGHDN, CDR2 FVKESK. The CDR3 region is CASSQLTGADSTDTQYF. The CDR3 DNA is TGTGCCAGCAGCCAATTAACGGGAGCGGATAGCACAGATACGCAGTATTTT.

CDR3 sequence (DNA): TGTGCCAGCAGTCCGCCTACTTCAGGGATTTGGAATTCACCCCTCCACTTT. Protein: CASSPPTSGIWNSPLHF. V and J are TRBV28 and TRBJ1-6; D is perhaps TRBD1 (5 bases). The CDR3 is made up of 17 amino acids. CDR1 and CDR2 from the germline V gene are MDHEN and SYDVKM. V was cut by 5 bases and J by 7 bases, with 21 bases left in between.

The CDR3 protein is CASSPLTGTVNTEAFF. CDR3 coding DNA: TGTGCCAGCAGCCCGTTGACAGGGACCGTGAACACTGAAGCTTTCTTT. V usage is TRBV11-2 and J usage is TRBJ1-1, with 7 bases fitting TRBD1. This CDR3 spans 16 amino acids. Germline V gives CDR1 SGHAT, CDR2 FQNNGV. The ends lost 5 bases at V and 0 bases at J; junction bases unmatched: 9.